What follows are 16 T cell receptor beta chains derived from one specimen sequenced in a study of blood T cell repertoires in COVID-19. Clones were read by immunoSEQ multiplex PCR, and TCRdb kept only the in-frame ones, dropping some. In the table there are roughly 460,000 clones, about 90% of which are singletons. Sequenced sample: peripheral blood. The source is a man between 18 and 29 years old with COVID-19, enrolled during active disease.

The rearrangement links TRBV19 to TRBJ2-6; 9 bases are shared with TRBD1. V lost 5 bases to trimming and J lost 7 bases; unmatched junction nucleotides: 15. In germline, CDR1 is LNHDA, CDR2 SQIVND (reference sequence). The CDR3 length is 18 residues. The CDR3 coding sequence is TGTGCCAGTAGTGTGACGACAGGGGGGCTAACTAGAGCCAACGTCCTGACTTTC. It translates to CASSVTTGGLTRANVLTF.

The V gene is TRBV12-3 or TRBV12-4, the J gene TRBJ1-3; no firm D call. This CDR3 contains 10 residues. Trimming took off 7 bases at V and 8 bases at J, with 6 bases between the two ends. CDR3 bases: TGTGCCAGCATCGGGGACACCATATATTTT. It codes for CASIGDTIYF.

The chain combines TRBV19 with TRBJ1-6, with TRBD1 matching over 9 bases. This CDR3 has 18 amino acids. J was trimmed by 5 bases and V by 3 bases; bases with no gene match: 11. Germline V gives CDR1 LNHDA, CDR2 SQIVND (reference sequence). The CDR3 spells CASSISLGGQGNNSPLHF. DNA for the CDR3: TGTGCCAGTAGTATTTCTCTTGGGGGACAGGGTAATAATTCACCCCTCCACTTT.

In DNA form, the CDR3 reads TGTGCCAGCTCCCCCACCTTAAGCGGGAGTATCCACGAGCAGTACTTC. It encodes CASSPTLSGSIHEQYF. The chain is built from TRBV18 and TRBJ2-7; 8 bases map to TRBD2. Germline CDR1 is KGHSH and CDR2 is LQKENI. The V and J ends lost 6 bases and 5 bases, in that order; junction bases with no gene match: 15. The CDR3 length is 16 residues. The full variable domain, with the rest looked up from reference TRBV18 and TRBJ2-7, is NAGVMQNPRHLVRRRGQEARLRCSPMKGHSHVYWYRQLPEEGLKFMVYLQKENIIDESGMPKERFSAEFPKEGPSILRIQQVVRGDSAAYFCASSPTLSGSIHEQYFGPGTRLTVT.

This clone has a handful of counts. This chain connects TRBV13 to TRBJ1-5; 7 positions match TRBD1. This CDR3 contains 17 residues. V was pared by 5 bases and J by 0 bases, with 10 bases of the junction left unmatched. CDR1 is PRHDT and CDR2 is FYEKMQ in the germline V gene (reference sequence). For the CDR3, the DNA is TGTGCCAGCAGCCCCCCAGGGGGGCGGGATAGCAATCAGCCCCAGCATTTT. This codes for CASSPPGGRDSNQPQHF.

The V call is TRBV10-3, the J call TRBJ2-1, with D tentatively TRBD2 (5 bases). Trimming removed 10 bases at V and 7 bases at J, with 14 bases between. Germline CDR1 ENHRY, CDR2 SYGVKD. This CDR3 has 12 residues. The CDR3 here is CATGDTGNEQFF. The CDR3 region has the DNA TGTGCCACCGGTGACACGGGGAATGAGCAGTTCTTC.

The gene calls are TRBV5-6 and TRBJ2-7, with a tentative D call TRBD1 (5 bases). V was shortened by 5 bases and J by 0 bases, with 9 bases between the two germline ends. Germline CDR1 and CDR2: SGHDT and YYEEEE. The CDR3 length is 13 residues. The CDR3 loop reads CASSSGLSYEQYF. For the CDR3, the DNA is TGTGCCAGCAGTTCAGGGCTCTCCTACGAGCAGTACTTC.

This chain links TRBV5-1 with TRBJ2-7, with a possible D match to TRBD1 (5 bases). V lost 4 bases, J lost 2 bases, and 10 bases lay in between. The CDR3 totals 13 residues. The germline gives CDR1 SGHRS, CDR2 YFSETQ. As DNA, the CDR3 is TGCGCCAGCAGCCGAGACAGAGCCTACGAGCAGTACTTC. Protein sequence: CASSRDRAYEQYF.

The CDR3: CASSLNKNTEAFF. DNA of the CDR3: TGTGCCAGCAGCTTAAACAAGAACACTGAAGCTTTCTTT. This rearrangement joins TRBV7-8 to TRBJ1-1; no clear D. Germline V gene lookup returns CDR1 SGHVS and CDR2 FQNEAQ. The CDR3 loop spans 13 amino acids. Trimming removed 2 bases from V and 1 base from J, with 5 bases in between.

The V and J genes are TRBV5-6 and TRBJ2-4; possibly TRBD2 for D (5 bases). The CDR3 has 14 residues. The germline V gene has CDR1 SGHDT and CDR2 YYEEEE. V lost 1 base and J lost 7, with 12 bases in between. The CDR3 is CASSLHGSMNIQYF. The DNA for the CDR3 is TGTGCCAGCAGCTTGCATGGGAGTATGAACATTCAGTACTTC.

The chain carries TRBV19 and TRBJ1-2; 12 nucleotides align to TRBD1. Unmatched junction bases numbered 4, after V lost 1 base and J lost 4 bases. The CDR3 spans 16 residues. Per the germline V gene, CDR1 is LNHDA and CDR2 is SQIVND (reference sequence). As DNA, the CDR3 is TGTGCCAGTAGTATAGGGGACAGGGGGCGCGGCTATGGCTACACCTTC. It specifies CASSIGDRGRGYGYTF.

The V gene is TRBV18, the J gene TRBJ1-2, with TRBD1 matching over 7 bases. The CDR3 length is 13 residues. V lost 5 bases and J lost 8; bases outside the gene matches: 8. Germline CDR1 reads KGHSH; CDR2 reads LQKENI. CDR3 sequence (DNA): TGTGCCAGCTCATCCGATACAGGGGAGGGCTACACCTTC. Amino acid sequence: CASSSDTGEGYTF.

The CDR3: CASTLGHSNQPQHF. CDR3 nucleotide sequence: TGTGCCAGCACCCTTGGACATAGCAATCAGCCCCAGCATTTT. V usage is TRBV6-5 and J usage is TRBJ1-5, with D possibly TRBD1 on 5 matching bases. The CDR3 loop spans 14 amino acids. The germline gives CDR1 MNHEY, CDR2 SVGAGI. V lost 7 bases and J 0 bases, leaving 10 bases between the germline ends.

CDR3 nucleotides: TGTGCCAGTAGTATAGACCCGACAGGGGCCGTCAGCTCCTACAATGAGCAGTTCTTC. It encodes CASSIDPTGAVSSYNEQFF. This chain links TRBV19 with TRBJ2-1; 8 bases agree with TRBD1. V lost 0 bases, J lost 0 bases, and 10 bases stayed unmatched. Germline CDR1 is LNHDA and CDR2 is SQIVND (reference sequence). This CDR3 comprises 19 residues.

The CDR3 nucleotides read TGTGCCAGCAGTCAACTGGGACTAGCGGAGACAGATACGCAGTATTTT. Translated, it gives CASSQLGLAETDTQYF. The V gene is TRBV28, the J gene TRBJ2-3, with 11 bases matching TRBD2. V trimming: 5 bases; J trimming: 3 bases; junction bases outside the gene matches: 7. CDR3 length: 16 amino acids. CDR1 and CDR2 (germline): MDHEN, SYDVKM.

The rearrangement joins TRBV7-9 to TRBJ1-5; 9 bases are a match to TRBD1. The germline CDR1 and CDR2 sequences are SEHNR and FQNEAQ (reference sequence). After removal of 5 bases from V and 3 bases from J, the junction contained 5 bases not matched to a gene. The CDR3 contains 15 residues. CDR3 region: CASSPGTGINQPQHF. In DNA form, the CDR3 reads TGTGCCAGCAGCCCGGGGACAGGGATCAATCAGCCCCAGCATTTT.